This T cell receptor beta chain was recorded in a study of T cell clonality in common variable immunodeficiency. Looked up from germline, CDR1 is SGHRS and CDR2 is YFSETQ. The CDR3 sequence is 14 residues long. With 3 bases removed from V and 7 bases from J, the gap between germline ends came to 16 bases. Heparinized whole blood, 5 to 8 ml, came from each donor. Only in-frame clones appear in the TCRdb table, and some are missing; sequencing was by immunoSEQ multiplex PCR. This record lists roughly 55,000 clones, none seen once only, and the top ten clones contain 5.4%. This clone was counted ten times or more. The antigen is not known. Sequencing ends 3 residues short of the CDR3 end; the germline J gene provides the rest. Points from the study as a whole: Reportedly, TCR beta sequences from common variable immunodeficiency showed fewer deletions and N-nucleotide insertions. T cell subpopulation sequencing would be needed to explain CVID clonality. TCRbeta clonality was increased in CVID versus healthy controls.

The sample was peripheral blood mononuclear cells. The TCR originated in a person aged 18-70 years in good health. The genes are TRBV5-1 and TRBJ1-2; possible D gene TRBD1, 6 bases. This chain's CDR3 is CASSSGGGTGGYTF. The DNA read from the CDR3 is TGCGCCAGCAGCTCCGGGGGGGGCACCGGTGGC. Based on the CDR3 plus reference TRBV5-1 and TRBJ1-2, the full variable domain is KAGVTQTPRYLIKTRGQQVTLSCSPISGHRSVSWYQQTPGQGLQFLFEYFSETQRNKGNFPGRFSGRQFSNSRSEMNVSTLELGDSALYLCASSSGGGTGGYTFGSGTRLTVV.